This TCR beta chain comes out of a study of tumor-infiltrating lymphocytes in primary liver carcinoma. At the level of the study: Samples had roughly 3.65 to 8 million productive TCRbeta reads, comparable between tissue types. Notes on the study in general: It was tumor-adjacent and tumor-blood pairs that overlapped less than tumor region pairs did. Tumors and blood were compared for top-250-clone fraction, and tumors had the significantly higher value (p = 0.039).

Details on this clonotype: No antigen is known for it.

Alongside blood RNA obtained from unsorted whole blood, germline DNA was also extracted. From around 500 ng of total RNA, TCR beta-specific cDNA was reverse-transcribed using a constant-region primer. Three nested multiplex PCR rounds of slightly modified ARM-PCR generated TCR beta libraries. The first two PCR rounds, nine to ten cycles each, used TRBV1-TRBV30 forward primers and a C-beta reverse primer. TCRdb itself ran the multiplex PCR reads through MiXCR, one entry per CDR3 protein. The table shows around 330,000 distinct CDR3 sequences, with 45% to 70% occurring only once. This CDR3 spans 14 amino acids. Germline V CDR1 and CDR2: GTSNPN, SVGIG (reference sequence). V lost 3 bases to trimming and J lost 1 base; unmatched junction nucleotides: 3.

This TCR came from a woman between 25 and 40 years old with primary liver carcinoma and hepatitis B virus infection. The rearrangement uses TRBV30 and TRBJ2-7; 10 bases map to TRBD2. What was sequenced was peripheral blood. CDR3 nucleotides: TGTGCCTGGAGGAGGACTAGCGGTTCCTACGAGCAGTACTTC. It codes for CAWRRTSGSYEQYF.